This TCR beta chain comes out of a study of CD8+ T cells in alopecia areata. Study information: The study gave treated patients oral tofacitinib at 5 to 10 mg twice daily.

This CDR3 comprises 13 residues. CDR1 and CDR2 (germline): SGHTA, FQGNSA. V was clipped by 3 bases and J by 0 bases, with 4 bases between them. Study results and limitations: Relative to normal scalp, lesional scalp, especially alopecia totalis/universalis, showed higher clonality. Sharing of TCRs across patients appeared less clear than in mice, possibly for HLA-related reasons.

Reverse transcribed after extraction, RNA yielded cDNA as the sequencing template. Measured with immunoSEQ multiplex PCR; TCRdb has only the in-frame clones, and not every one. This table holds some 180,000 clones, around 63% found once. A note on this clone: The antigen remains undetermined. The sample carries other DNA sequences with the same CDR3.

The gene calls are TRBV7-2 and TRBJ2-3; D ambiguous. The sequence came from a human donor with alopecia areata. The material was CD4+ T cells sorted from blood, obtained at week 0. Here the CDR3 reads CASSLASTDTQYF. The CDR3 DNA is TGTGCCAGCAGCTTGGCTAGCACAGATACGCAGTATTTT. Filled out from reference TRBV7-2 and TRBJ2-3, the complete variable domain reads GAGVSQSPSNKVTEKGKDVELRCDPISGHTALYWYRQSLGQGLEFLIYFQGNSAPDKSGLPSDRFSAERTGGSVSTLTIQRTQQEDSAVYLCASSLASTDTQYFGPGTRLTVL.